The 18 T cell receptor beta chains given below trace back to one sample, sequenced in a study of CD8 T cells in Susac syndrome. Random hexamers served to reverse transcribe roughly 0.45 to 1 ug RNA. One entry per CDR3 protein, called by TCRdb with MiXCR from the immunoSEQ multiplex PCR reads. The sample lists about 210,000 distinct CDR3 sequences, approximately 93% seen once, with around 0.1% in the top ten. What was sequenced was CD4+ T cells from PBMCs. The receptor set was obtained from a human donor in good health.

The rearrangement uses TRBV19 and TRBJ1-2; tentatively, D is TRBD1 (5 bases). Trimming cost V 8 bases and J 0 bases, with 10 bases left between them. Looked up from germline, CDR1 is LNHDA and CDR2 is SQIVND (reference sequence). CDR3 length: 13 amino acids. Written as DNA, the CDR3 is TGTGCCAGTGGGGACCGAACTAACTATGGCTACACCTTC. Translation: CASGDRTNYGYTF. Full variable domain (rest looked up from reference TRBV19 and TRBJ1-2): DGGITQSPKYLFRKEGQNVTLSCEQNLNHDAMYWYRQDPGQGLRLIYYSQIVNDFQKGDIAEGYSVSREKKESFPLTVTSAQKNPTAFYLCASGDRTNYGYTFGSGTRLTVV.

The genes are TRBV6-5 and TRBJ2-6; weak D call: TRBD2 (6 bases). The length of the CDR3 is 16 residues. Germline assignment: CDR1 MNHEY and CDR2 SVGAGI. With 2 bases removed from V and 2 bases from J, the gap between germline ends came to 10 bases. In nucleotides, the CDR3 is TGTGCCAGCAGTTACGATGCGGGGACTGGGGCCAACGTCCTGACTTTC. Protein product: CASSYDAGTGANVLTF.

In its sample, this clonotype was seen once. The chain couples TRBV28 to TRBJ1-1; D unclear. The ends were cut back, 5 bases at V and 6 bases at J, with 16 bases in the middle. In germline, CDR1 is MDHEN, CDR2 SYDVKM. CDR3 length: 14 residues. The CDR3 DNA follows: TGTGCCAGCAGTAACCCGACAAGGCCGGCTGAAGCTTTCTTT. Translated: CASSNPTRPAEAFF. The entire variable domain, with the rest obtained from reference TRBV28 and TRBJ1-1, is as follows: DVKVTQSSRYLVKRTGEKVFLECVQDMDHENMFWYRQDPGLGLRLIYFSYDVKMKEKGDIPEGYSVSREKKERFSLILESASTNQTSMYLCASSNPTRPAEAFFGQGTRLTVV.

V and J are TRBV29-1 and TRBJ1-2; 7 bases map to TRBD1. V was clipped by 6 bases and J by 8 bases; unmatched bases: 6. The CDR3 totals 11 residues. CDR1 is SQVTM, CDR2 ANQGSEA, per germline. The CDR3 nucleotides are TGCAGCGTCACAGGGGCGGGGGGCTACACCTTC. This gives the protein CSVTGAGGYTF.

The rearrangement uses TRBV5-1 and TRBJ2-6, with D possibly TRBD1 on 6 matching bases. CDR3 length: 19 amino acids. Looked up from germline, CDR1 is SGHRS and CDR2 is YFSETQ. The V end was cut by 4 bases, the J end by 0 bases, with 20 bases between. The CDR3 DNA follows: TGCGCCAGCAGCCCGCAGATTCGGACAGCCTTCTCTGGGGCCAACGTCCTGACTTTC. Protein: CASSPQIRTAFSGANVLTF.

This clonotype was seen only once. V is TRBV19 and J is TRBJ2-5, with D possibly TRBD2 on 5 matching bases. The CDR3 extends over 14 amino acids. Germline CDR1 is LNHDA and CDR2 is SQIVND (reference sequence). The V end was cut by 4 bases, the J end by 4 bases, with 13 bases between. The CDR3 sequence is CASSNLAGGETQYF. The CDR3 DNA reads TGTGCCAGTAGTAATCTAGCCGGTGGAGAGACCCAGTACTTC.

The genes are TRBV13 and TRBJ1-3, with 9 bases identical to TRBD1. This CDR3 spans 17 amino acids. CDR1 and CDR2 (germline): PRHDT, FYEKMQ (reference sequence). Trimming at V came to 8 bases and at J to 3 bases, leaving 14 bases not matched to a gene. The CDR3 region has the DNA TGTGCCAGCGGGACTCGTTCCGGGACAGGGTTTGGAAACACCATATATTTT. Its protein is CASGTRSGTGFGNTIYF. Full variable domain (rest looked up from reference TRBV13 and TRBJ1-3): AAGVIQSPRHLIKEKRETATLKCYPIPRHDTVYWYQQGPGQDPQFLISFYEKMQSDKGSIPDRFSAQQFSDYHSELNMSSLELGDSALYFCASGTRSGTGFGNTIYFGEGSWLTVV.

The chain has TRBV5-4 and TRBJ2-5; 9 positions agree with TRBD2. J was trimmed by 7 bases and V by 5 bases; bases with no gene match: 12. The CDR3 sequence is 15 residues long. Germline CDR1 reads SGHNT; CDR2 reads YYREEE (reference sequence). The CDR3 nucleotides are TGTGCCAGCAGGTTGAGCGGGGGGCCCCCGGGGACCCAGTACTTC. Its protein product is CASRLSGGPPGTQYF.

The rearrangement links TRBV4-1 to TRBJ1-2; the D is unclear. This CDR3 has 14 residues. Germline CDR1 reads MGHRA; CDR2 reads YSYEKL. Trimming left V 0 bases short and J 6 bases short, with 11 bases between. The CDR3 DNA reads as TGCGCCAGCAGCCAAGATTCAACGGGTAATGGCTACACCTTC. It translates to CASSQDSTGNGYTF.

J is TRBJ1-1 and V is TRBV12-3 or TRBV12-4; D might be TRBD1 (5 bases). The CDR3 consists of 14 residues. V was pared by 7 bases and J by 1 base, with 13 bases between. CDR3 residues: CASKTGTANTEAFF. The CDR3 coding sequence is TGTGCCAGCAAAACCGGGACCGCGAACACTGAAGCTTTCTTT.

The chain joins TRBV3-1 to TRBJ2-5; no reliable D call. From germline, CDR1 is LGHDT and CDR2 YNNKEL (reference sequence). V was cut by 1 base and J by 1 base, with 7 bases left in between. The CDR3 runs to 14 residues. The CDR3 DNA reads TGTGCCAGCAGCCAAGTCCACAGCCAAGAGACCCAGTACTTC. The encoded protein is CASSQVHSQETQYF.

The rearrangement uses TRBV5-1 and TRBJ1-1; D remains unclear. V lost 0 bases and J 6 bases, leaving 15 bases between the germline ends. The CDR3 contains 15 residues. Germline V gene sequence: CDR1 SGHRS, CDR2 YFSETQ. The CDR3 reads CASSLAQWERAEAFF. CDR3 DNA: TGCGCCAGCAGCTTGGCGCAGTGGGAGAGAGCTGAAGCTTTCTTT.

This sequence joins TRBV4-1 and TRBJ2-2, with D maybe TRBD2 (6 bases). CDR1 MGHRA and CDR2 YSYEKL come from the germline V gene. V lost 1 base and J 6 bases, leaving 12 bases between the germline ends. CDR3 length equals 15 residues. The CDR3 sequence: CASSQAGRRAGELFF. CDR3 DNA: TGCGCCAGCAGCCAAGCGGGGAGGAGGGCCGGGGAGCTGTTTTTT.

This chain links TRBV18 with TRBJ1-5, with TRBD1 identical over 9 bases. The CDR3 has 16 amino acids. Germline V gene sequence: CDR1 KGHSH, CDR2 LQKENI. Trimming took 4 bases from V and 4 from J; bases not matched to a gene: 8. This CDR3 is CASSLVGTGPNQPQHF. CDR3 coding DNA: TGTGCCAGCTCACTTGTCGGGACAGGGCCTAATCAGCCCCAGCATTTT. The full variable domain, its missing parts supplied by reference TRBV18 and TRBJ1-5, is NAGVMQNPRHLVRRRGQEARLRCSPMKGHSHVYWYRQLPEEGLKFMVYLQKENIIDESGMPKERFSAEFPKEGPSILRIQQVVRGDSAAYFCASSLVGTGPNQPQHFGDGTRLSIL.

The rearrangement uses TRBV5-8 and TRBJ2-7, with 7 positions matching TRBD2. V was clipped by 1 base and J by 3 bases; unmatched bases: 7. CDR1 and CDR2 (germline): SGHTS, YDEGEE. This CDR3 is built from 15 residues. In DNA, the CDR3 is TGTGCCAGCAGCTTGAGGCCTAGCGGTAACTACGAGCAGTACGTC. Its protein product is CASSLRPSGNYEQYV.

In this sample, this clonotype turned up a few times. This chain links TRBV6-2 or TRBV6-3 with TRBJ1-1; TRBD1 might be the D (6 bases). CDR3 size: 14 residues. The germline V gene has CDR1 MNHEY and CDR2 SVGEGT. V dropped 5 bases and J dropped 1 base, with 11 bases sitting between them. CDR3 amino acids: CASSPTGQNTEAFF. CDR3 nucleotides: TGTGCCAGCAGTCCCACGGGACAGAACACTGAAGCTTTCTTT.

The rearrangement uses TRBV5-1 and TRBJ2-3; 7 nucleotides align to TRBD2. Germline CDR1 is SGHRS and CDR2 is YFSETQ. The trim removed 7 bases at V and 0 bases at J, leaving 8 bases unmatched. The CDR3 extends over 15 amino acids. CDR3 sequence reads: CASGSGVTSTDTQYF. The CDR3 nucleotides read TGCGCCAGCGGCAGCGGGGTAACTAGCACAGATACGCAGTATTTT.

In nucleotides, the CDR3 is TGTGCCAGCAGTCCCCGCTCTGAAGCTTTCTTT. Translating it yields CASSPRSEAFF. This rearrangement joins TRBV12-3 or TRBV12-4 to TRBJ1-1; D is uncertain. The V end lost 5 bases, the J end lost 6 bases, and 7 bases lay between the germline ends. The CDR3 covers 11 residues.